What follows are 22 T cell receptor beta chains derived from one specimen sequenced in a study of T cell responses to AZD1222 COVID-19 vaccine. Libraries were prepared by immunoSEQ multiplex PCR; TCRdb keeps only in-frame clonotypes and omits some of them. The table has roughly 80,000 clones, about 92% seen once; the top ten hold 5% to 5.5%. Sample: peripheral blood, taken on day 0 of AZD1222 vaccination. These receptors were obtained from an adult in good health.

This rearrangement joins TRBV28 to TRBJ2-3; 7 nucleotides align to TRBD2. This CDR3 comprises 16 residues. Per germline, CDR1 MDHEN and CDR2 SYDVKM. J was trimmed by 4 bases and V by 1 base; bases with no gene match: 8. The CDR3 reads CASSLLPGGLADTQYF. Written as DNA, the CDR3 is TGTGCCAGCAGTTTATTGCCGGGAGGTCTGGCAGATACGCAGTATTTT.

This rearrangement joins TRBV19 to TRBJ2-1, with D perhaps TRBD2 (7 bases). The V gene's germline CDR1 is LNHDA and CDR2 SQIVND (reference sequence). There are 14 residues in the CDR3. Trimming removed 11 bases at V and 2 bases at J, with 16 bases between. The CDR3 region has the DNA TGTGCCGCCAAAGGGAGGGACACCTACAATGAGCAGTTCTTC. Translating it yields CAAKGRDTYNEQFF.

V usage is TRBV7-6 and J usage is TRBJ2-7, with 10 bases matching TRBD2. V shed 2 bases and J 7 bases; nucleotides not matched to a gene: 8. This CDR3 is built from 15 residues. Germline assignment: CDR1 SGHVS and CDR2 FNYEAQ. The CDR3 reads CASSLLAGASGEQYF. The DNA of the CDR3 is TGTGCCAGCAGCTTACTAGCGGGAGCCTCGGGAGAGCAGTACTTC.

The chain combines TRBV4-1 with TRBJ1-2, with D perhaps matching TRBD1 (6 bases). V was trimmed by 4 bases and J by 4 bases, leaving 19 bases between them. This CDR3 has 16 amino acids. Germline-derived CDR1 and CDR2 are MGHRA and YSYEKL. CDR3 amino acids: CASSPRPGETSYGYTF. The CDR3, as DNA: TGCGCCAGCAGCCCGAGACCAGGGGAAACATCCTATGGCTACACCTTC.

The rearrangement joins TRBV10-3 to TRBJ2-1; 11 nucleotides agree with TRBD2. From germline, CDR1 is ENHRY and CDR2 SYGVKD. V lost 10 bases, J lost 8 bases, and 13 bases stayed unmatched. This CDR3 is built from 15 residues. The CDR3 spells CATEEGLAEGYEQFF. The CDR3, as DNA: TGTGCCACCGAAGAGGGACTAGCGGAAGGGTATGAGCAGTTCTTC.

This clone was recorded once. The chain uses TRBV6-1 and TRBJ2-3; D unresolved. Trimming pared 4 bases from V and 5 bases from J, leaving 19 bases between. Germline V gene lookup returns CDR1 MNHNS and CDR2 SASEGT. This CDR3 is built from 16 residues. Here the CDR3 DNA reads TGTGCCAGCAGTGTGTTGTCTGCACCCAAAGGAGATACGCAGTATTTT. This gives the protein CASSVLSAPKGDTQYF.

V is TRBV19 and J is TRBJ1-1; D unresolved. The V end lost 4 bases, the J end lost 3 bases, and 9 bases lay between the germline ends. Germline V gene data show CDR1 as LNHDA and CDR2 as SQIVND (reference sequence). This CDR3 has 13 residues. This CDR3 is CASSTRRDTEAFF. The CDR3 DNA sequence: TGTGCCAGTAGTACTCGTAGGGACACTGAAGCTTTCTTT.

The V call is TRBV7-2, the J call TRBJ2-1, with TRBD2 matching over 9 bases. The CDR3 extends over 16 amino acids. Unmatched junction bases numbered 5, after V lost 5 bases and J lost 0 bases. CDR1 and CDR2 from the germline V gene are SGHTA and FQGNSA. This CDR3 is CASSPSGGSSYNEQFF. CDR3 nucleotides: TGTGCCAGCAGCCCAAGCGGGGGGAGCTCCTACAATGAGCAGTTCTTC.

This clone was seen only a few times. The chain couples TRBV4-1 to TRBJ1-5; 9 nucleotides align to TRBD1. CDR1 and CDR2 (germline): MGHRA, YSYEKL. J was trimmed by 1 base and V by 4 bases; bases with no gene match: 8. The CDR3 contains 17 residues. The CDR3 is CASSRKPGTGSNQPQHF. The CDR3 DNA sequence: TGCGCCAGCAGCCGAAAACCCGGGACAGGGAGCAATCAGCCCCAGCATTTT.

The V gene is TRBV2, the J gene TRBJ2-5, with D perhaps TRBD2 (6 bases). CDR3 length: 13 amino acids. Trimming took 6 bases from V and 5 from J, leaving 13 bases between them. In germline, CDR1 is SNHLY, CDR2 FYNNEI. The CDR3: CASSRQGGETQYF. In DNA, the CDR3 is TGTGCCAGCAGCCGCCAAGGAGGGGAGACCCAGTACTTC.

The CDR3 loop reads CAISAGTGDQPQHF. The CDR3 coding sequence is TGTGCCATCAGCGCCGGGACAGGGGATCAGCCCCAGCATTTT. The chain employs TRBV10-3 and TRBJ1-5; 10 bases map to TRBD1. V lost 6 bases to trimming and J lost 5 bases; unmatched junction nucleotides: 4. From germline, CDR1 is ENHRY and CDR2 SYGVKD. The CDR3 covers 14 residues.

V usage is TRBV5-1 and J usage is TRBJ1-1, with D possibly matching TRBD1 (5 bases). V lost 4 bases, J lost 0 bases, and 10 bases lay in between. CDR1 SGHRS and CDR2 YFSETQ come from the germline V gene. The CDR3 runs to 14 residues. CDR3: CASSRRAMNTEAFF. In nucleotides, the CDR3 is TGCGCCAGCAGCCGCAGGGCCATGAACACTGAAGCTTTCTTT. The full variable domain, in which reference TRBV5-1 and TRBJ1-1 provide the parts outside the CDR3, is KAGVTQTPRYLIKTRGQQVTLSCSPISGHRSVSWYQQTPGQGLQFLFEYFSETQRNKGNFPGRFSGRQFSNSRSEMNVSTLELGDSALYLCASSRRAMNTEAFFGQGTRLTVV.

The CDR3 coding sequence is TGTGCCAGCAGTTATTCCGGGAAAATAAACGAGCAGTACTTC. The encoded protein is CASSYSGKINEQYF. The rearrangement uses TRBV6-5 and TRBJ2-7; D perhaps matches TRBD2 (5 bases). The CDR3 has 14 amino acids. V dropped 3 bases and J dropped 5 bases, with 14 bases sitting between them. The germline V gene has CDR1 MNHEY and CDR2 SVGAGI.

The chain links TRBV4-2 to TRBJ2-1; the D call may be TRBD1 or TRBD2 (5 bases each). V lost 0 bases to trimming and J lost 0 bases, with 15 bases between them. Germline V lookup: CDR1 LGHNA, CDR2 YNFKEQ. The CDR3 is made up of 18 amino acids. The CDR3 reads CASSQEGEPFSSYNEQFF. CDR3 nucleotides: TGTGCCAGCAGCCAAGAAGGGGAGCCCTTTAGCTCCTACAATGAGCAGTTCTTC.

The chain uses TRBV18 and TRBJ2-2; 7 bases are shared with TRBD1. Germline V CDR1 and CDR2: KGHSH, LQKENI. This CDR3 spans 16 amino acids. V gave up 6 bases and J gave up 2 bases; unmatched junction bases: 9. CDR3 protein: CASSTLGQANTGELFF. The DNA for the CDR3 is TGTGCCAGCTCGACACTAGGACAGGCTAACACCGGGGAGCTGTTTTTT.

The CDR3 DNA reads TGTGCCAGCAGCCTACGACCACTTATGAACACCGGGGAGCTGTTTTTT. Residues: CASSLRPLMNTGELFF. The rearrangement links TRBV11-2 to TRBJ2-2; D gene ambiguous. V was clipped by 5 bases and J by 1 base, with 14 bases between them. This CDR3 spans 16 amino acids. Germline V gene sequence: CDR1 SGHAT, CDR2 FQNNGV.

The chain uses TRBV6-1 and TRBJ2-7; no clear D. There are 14 residues in the CDR3. Looked up from germline, CDR1 is MNHNS and CDR2 is SASEGT. Trimming pared 6 bases from V and 6 bases from J, leaving 18 bases between. The CDR3 DNA reads TGTGCCAGCAGCGACCAATTCTCCGGGTCCGAGCAGTACTTC. This sequence encodes CASSDQFSGSEQYF.

This chain connects TRBV19 to TRBJ2-3; 7 bases agree with TRBD2. The V gene's germline CDR1 is LNHDA and CDR2 SQIVND (reference sequence). Unmatched junction bases numbered 3, after V lost 5 bases and J lost 1 base. The CDR3 has 14 amino acids. CDR3 nucleotides: TGTGCCAGTAGTCTGGCGGGAGGCACAGATACGCAGTATTTT. Translation: CASSLAGGTDTQYF.

This clone was seen just once. The J gene is TRBJ1-6, the V gene TRBV5-1; D ambiguous. The CDR3 covers 17 residues. V lost 4 bases and J 5 bases, leaving 19 bases between the germline ends. CDR1 is SGHRS, CDR2 YFSETQ, per germline. In nucleotides, the CDR3 is TGCGCCAGCAGCCCTCGGCCACCGTCACCAGATAATTCACCCCTCCACTTT. Translated, it gives CASSPRPPSPDNSPLHF.

The chain combines TRBV3-1 (or the pseudogene TRBV3-2) with TRBJ2-5; TRBD2 matches 15 bases. The J segment lost 5 bases and the V segment lost 11 bases, leaving 3 bases of the junction unmatched. This CDR3 is built from 13 residues. CDR1 and CDR2 from the germline V gene are LGHDT and YNNKEL (reference sequence). The CDR3: CAGGTSGRETQYF. DNA of the CDR3: TGTGCCGGAGGGACTAGCGGGAGGGAGACCCAGTACTTC.

The V call is TRBV28, the J call TRBJ2-1, with 11 bases identical to TRBD1. V shed 6 bases and J 8 bases; nucleotides not matched to a gene: 12. The germline CDR1 and CDR2 sequences are MDHEN and SYDVKM. The CDR3 has 16 amino acids. CDR3 sequence (DNA): TGTGCCAGCAGCATTATAGGACAGGGGGCTCTTTATGAGCAGTTCTTC. The encoded protein is CASSIIGQGALYEQFF. The full variable domain, with the rest looked up from reference TRBV28 and TRBJ2-1, is DVKVTQSSRYLVKRTGEKVFLECVQDMDHENMFWYRQDPGLGLRLIYFSYDVKMKEKGDIPEGYSVSREKKERFSLILESASTNQTSMYLCASSIIGQGALYEQFFGPGTRLTVL.

The chain uses TRBV4-1 and TRBJ1-6; D gene unclear. The CDR3 loop spans 16 amino acids. The V gene lost 2 bases and the J gene lost 3 bases, with 11 bases spanning the gap. The germline V gene has CDR1 MGHRA and CDR2 YSYEKL. CDR3 amino acids: CASSQHSLNYNSPLHF. CDR3 sequence (DNA): TGCGCCAGCAGCCAACACTCTCTCAACTATAATTCACCCCTCCACTTT.